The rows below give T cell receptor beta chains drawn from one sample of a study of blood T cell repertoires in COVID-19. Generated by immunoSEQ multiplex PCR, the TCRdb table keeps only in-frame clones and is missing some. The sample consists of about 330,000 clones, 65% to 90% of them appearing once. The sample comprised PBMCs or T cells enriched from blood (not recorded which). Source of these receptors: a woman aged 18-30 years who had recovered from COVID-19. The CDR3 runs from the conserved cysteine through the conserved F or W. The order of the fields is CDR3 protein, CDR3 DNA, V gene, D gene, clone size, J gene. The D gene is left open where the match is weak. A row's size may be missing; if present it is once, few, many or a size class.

CDR3: CASSPRQGAVGNTIYF; DNA: TGTGCCAGCTCACCACGACAGGGGGCGGTTGGAAACACCATATATTTT; V: TRBV18; D: TRBD1; size: -; J: TRBJ1-3
CDR3: CASSLGTSGVSSYNEQFF; DNA: TGCGCCAGCAGCTTGGGGACTAGCGGGGTGAGCTCCTACAATGAGCAGTTCTTC; V: TRBV5-1; D: TRBD2; size: -; J: TRBJ2-1
CDR3: CASSVSRFSSAFF; DNA: TGTGCCAGCAGCGTAAGTCGCTTCAGTTCGGCTTTCTTT; V: TRBV9; D: -; size: -; J: TRBJ1-1
CDR3: CASSPSAGTYEQYF; DNA: TGTGCCAGCAGCCCGAGTGCGGGGACCTACGAGCAGTACTTC; V: TRBV11-2; D: -; size: -; J: TRBJ2-7
CDR3: CATSGGEGTEAFF; DNA: TGTGCCACCAGTGGGGGTGAGGGTACTGAAGCTTTCTTT; V: TRBV24-1; D: -; size: -; J: TRBJ1-1
CDR3: CASSLSGSSYEQYF; DNA: TGCGCCAGCAGCTTAAGCGGGAGCTCCTACGAGCAGTACTTC; V: TRBV5-1; D: TRBD2; size: -; J: TRBJ2-7
CDR3: CASSLFQGNYGYTF; DNA: TGCGCCAGCAGCTTGTTCCAGGGTAACTATGGCTACACCTTC; V: TRBV5-1; D: -; size: -; J: TRBJ1-2
CDR3: CSASAGGERNEQFF; DNA: TGCAGTGCTAGTGCGGGAGGGGAACGCAATGAGCAGTTCTTC; V: TRBV20-1; D: TRBD2; size: -; J: TRBJ2-1
CDR3: CASSVALSGLHDEQFF; DNA: TGTGCCAGCAGCGTAGCTCTTTCGGGACTGCACGATGAGCAGTTCTTC; V: TRBV9; D: -; size: -; J: TRBJ2-1
CDR3: CASGFQQETQYF; DNA: TGTGCTAGTGGTTTCCAACAAGAGACCCAGTACTTC; V: TRBV12-5; D: -; size: once; J: TRBJ2-5
CDR3: CASSSNRGQQPQHF; DNA: TGTGCCAGCAGCTCGAACAGGGGGCAACAGCCCCAGCATTTT; V: TRBV7-8; D: TRBD1; size: many; J: TRBJ1-5
CDR3: CASGSGQGGSPLHF; DNA: TGTGCTAGTGGTTCAGGACAGGGGGGGTCACCCCTCCACTTT; V: TRBV12-5; D: TRBD1; size: -; J: TRBJ1-6
CDR3: CASSLTDRAIGYTF; DNA: TGTGCCAGCAGCTTAACCGACAGGGCAATCGGCTACACCTTC; V: TRBV7-3; D: TRBD1; size: -; J: TRBJ1-2
CDR3: CASSLVGRSITF; DNA: TGCGCCAGCAGCTTGGTCGGCCGGAGTATCACCTTC; V: TRBV5-1; D: -; size: -; J: TRBJ1-2
CDR3: CASRPELGTDTQYF; DNA: TGTGCCAGCAGGCCGGAGCTAGGCACAGATACGCAGTATTTT; V: TRBV2; D: -; size: -; J: TRBJ2-3
CDR3: CASSQGARMNTEAFF; DNA: TGCGCCAGCAGTCAGGGGGCCAGAATGAACACTGAAGCTTTCTTT; V: TRBV23-1; D: -; size: -; J: TRBJ1-1
CDR3: CASSPRTGWENTIYF; DNA: TGTGCCAGCAGCCCTAGGACAGGCTGGGAAAACACCATATATTTT; V: TRBV13; D: TRBD1; size: -; J: TRBJ1-3
CDR3: CASSLVNEGLGNSPLHF; DNA: TGCGCCAGCAGCTTGGTTAATGAGGGCTTAGGGAATTCACCCCTCCACTTT; V: TRBV5-1; D: -; size: -; J: TRBJ1-6
CDR3: CAISEPDRGWGTEAFF; DNA: TGTGCCATCAGTGAGCCAGACAGGGGATGGGGCACTGAAGCTTTCTTT; V: TRBV10-3; D: TRBD1; size: -; J: TRBJ1-1
CDR3: CASSPLGGLSNQPQHF; DNA: TGTGCCAGCTCACCTCTAGGAGGGCTTAGCAATCAGCCCCAGCATTTT; V: TRBV18; D: -; size: -; J: TRBJ1-5
CDR3: CASKLAAYYNEQFF; DNA: TGTGCCAGCAAACTAGCGGCCTACTACAATGAGCAGTTCTTC; V: TRBV28; D: TRBD2; size: -; J: TRBJ2-1
CDR3: CASSQEGAGGYTF; DNA: TGTGCCAGCAGCCAAGAGGGGGCTGGTGGCTACACCTTC; V: TRBV3-1/TRBV3-2; D: -; size: -; J: TRBJ1-2
CDR3: CASSLTGGYEQYF; DNA: TGCGCCAGCAGTCTGACAGGGGGCTACGAGCAGTACTTC; V: TRBV5-1; D: TRBD1; size: -; J: TRBJ2-7
CDR3: CASRMGRTGYGYTF; DNA: TGTGCCAGCAGGATGGGGCGGACCGGTTATGGCTACACCTTC; V: TRBV7-8; D: -; size: -; J: TRBJ1-2
CDR3: CASSPSGGSYNEQFF; DNA: TGTGCCAGCAGCCCTAGCGGGGGATCTTACAATGAGCAGTTCTTC; V: TRBV9; D: TRBD2; size: -; J: TRBJ2-1
CDR3: CASSPPPTSFEELFF; DNA: TGTGCCAGCTCACCACCTCCGACTAGCTTCGAGGAGCTGTTTTTT; V: TRBV18; D: TRBD2; size: once; J: TRBJ2-2
CDR3: CASRTGANEKLFF; DNA: TGTGCCAGTAGGACAGGGGCCAATGAAAAACTGTTTTTT; V: TRBV2; D: TRBD1; size: -; J: TRBJ1-4
CDR3: CASSVLGVSDTQYF; DNA: TGTGCCAGCAGCGTACTCGGGGTATCCGATACGCAGTATTTT; V: TRBV9; D: -; size: many; J: TRBJ2-3
CDR3: CASSLEASGDHNEQFF; DNA: TGCGCCAGCAGCTTGGAAGCTAGCGGGGACCACAATGAGCAGTTCTTC; V: TRBV5-1; D: TRBD2; size: -; J: TRBJ2-1
CDR3: CASRALGQGYNEQFF; DNA: TGTGCCAGCAGGGCCCTTGGGCAGGGCTACAATGAGCAGTTCTTC; V: TRBV28; D: -; size: -; J: TRBJ2-1
CDR3: CAWSVGLAGHPYEQYF; DNA: TGTGCCTGGAGTGTCGGTTTGGCAGGTCACCCCTACGAGCAGTACTTC; V: TRBV30; D: -; size: -; J: TRBJ2-7
CDR3: CASSVEQSGNTIYF; DNA: TGTGCCAGCAGCGTAGAACAATCAGGAAACACCATATATTTT; V: TRBV9; D: -; size: -; J: TRBJ1-3
CDR3: CASSEAGISIRSLHYGYTF; DNA: TGTGCCAGCAGTGAAGCGGGTATATCGATACGCTCACTACACTATGGCTACACCTTC; V: TRBV6-1; D: -; size: -; J: TRBJ1-2
CDR3: CASSLQWGDGYTF; DNA: TGCGCCAGCAGCTTGCAGTGGGGAGATGGCTACACCTTC; V: TRBV5-1; D: -; size: -; J: TRBJ1-2
CDR3: CASSLAAGALYEQYF; DNA: TGTGCCAGCAGCTTAGCTGCGGGGGCCTTATACGAGCAGTACTTC; V: TRBV7-2; D: -; size: -; J: TRBJ2-7
CDR3: CASSPPERSNSPLHF; DNA: TGTGCCAGCTCACCCCCGGAACGGAGTAATTCACCCCTCCACTTT; V: TRBV18; D: -; size: -; J: TRBJ1-6
CDR3: CASGRGQGTDTQYF; DNA: TGTGCTAGTGGCCGGGGACAGGGGACAGATACGCAGTATTTT; V: TRBV12-5; D: TRBD1; size: once; J: TRBJ2-3
CDR3: CASSSVSGKKGYTF; DNA: TGTGCCAGCAGCTCCGTCTCAGGGAAGAAGGGCTACACCTTC; V: TRBV13; D: -; size: few; J: TRBJ1-2
CDR3: CASSPGSEGTQYF; DNA: TGTGCCAGCAGCCCCGGGTCCGAGGGGACCCAGTACTTC; V: TRBV7-6; D: -; size: -; J: TRBJ2-5
CDR3: CASGLVRSGGASTDTQYF; DNA: TGTGCTAGTGGTTTGGTACGATCCGGGGGAGCTAGCACAGATACGCAGTATTTT; V: TRBV12-5; D: -; size: few; J: TRBJ2-3
CDR3: CASSLVGQGNTEAFF; DNA: TGCGCCAGCAGCTTGGTGGGACAGGGGAACACTGAAGCTTTCTTT; V: TRBV5-1; D: TRBD1; size: -; J: TRBJ1-1
CDR3: CASSMSPDSNYGYTF; DNA: TGTGCCAGCAGCATGAGCCCGGACAGCAACTATGGCTACACCTTC; V: TRBV11-2; D: -; size: -; J: TRBJ1-2
CDR3: CASSQDLARATNEKLFF; DNA: TGTGCCAGCAGCCAAGATCTCGCAAGAGCAACTAATGAAAAACTGTTTTTT; V: TRBV4-2; D: -; size: -; J: TRBJ1-4
CDR3: CTSSQASGLAGAGSYNEQFF; DNA: TGCACCAGCAGCCAAGCATCGGGACTAGCGGGAGCTGGCTCCTACAATGAGCAGTTCTTC; V: TRBV1; D: -; size: -; J: TRBJ2-1
CDR3: CASSLGPRTEAFF; DNA: TGTGCCAGCAGCTTAGGGCCCCGCACTGAAGCTTTCTTT; V: TRBV7-6; D: -; size: few; J: TRBJ1-1
CDR3: CASSPQGWNSPLHF; DNA: TGTGCCAGCAGCCCACAGGGTTGGAATTCACCCCTCCACTTT; V: TRBV16; D: -; size: -; J: TRBJ1-6
CDR3: CASSHETRGHLSNQPQHF; DNA: TGCGCCAGCAGCCACGAAACGAGGGGACATTTGAGCAATCAGCCCCAGCATTTT; V: TRBV4-1; D: -; size: -; J: TRBJ1-5
CDR3: CASSMGQGNLYEQYF; DNA: TGTGCCAGTAGTATGGGACAGGGGAACCTCTACGAGCAGTACTTC; V: TRBV19; D: TRBD1; size: -; J: TRBJ2-7
CDR3: CASSSTSGSNIEQFF; DNA: TGCGCCAGCAGCTCGACTAGCGGGAGTAACATTGAGCAGTTCTTC; V: TRBV5-1; D: TRBD2; size: -; J: TRBJ2-1
CDR3: CASSPGGPGANVLTF; DNA: TGTGCCAGCAGCCCCGGGGGGCCTGGGGCCAACGTCCTGACTTTC; V: TRBV7-9; D: -; size: -; J: TRBJ2-6
CDR3: CSVDLGGGAYNEQFF; DNA: TGCAGCGTTGATTTGGGCGGGGGGGCCTACAATGAGCAGTTCTTC; V: TRBV29-1; D: TRBD2; size: -; J: TRBJ2-1
CDR3: CASSYTGLDGNTIYF; DNA: TGTGCCAGCAGTTACACAGGCTTGGATGGAAACACCATATATTTT; V: TRBV6-5; D: -; size: -; J: TRBJ1-3